The 19 T cell receptor beta chains given below trace back to one sample, sequenced in a study of a mutant IDH1 vaccine in newly diagnosed glioma. Time point: week 5, during vaccination. All doses held 300 ug of mutant IDH1 20-mer peptide, with topical imiquimod. The assay was immunoSEQ multiplex PCR, and TCRdb's table has in-frame clones only and misses some. The data hold approximately 57,000 clones, with about 80% observed a single time. Which antigens these TCRs recognize remains unknown. The sample consisted of PBMCs, taken from a glioma patient whose treatment included an IDH1 peptide vaccine. The receptors derive from a woman younger than 30 with glioma. Some clones in this sample may be carry-over from other donors' samples.

V is TRBV5-4 and J is TRBJ2-5; TRBD2 matches 8 bases. The CDR3 covers 15 residues. V dropped 5 bases and J dropped 4; count of bases not matched to a gene: 10. The germline CDR1 and CDR2 sequences are SGHNT and YYREEE (reference sequence). CDR3 residues: CASRPLGGVRETQYF. CDR3 nucleotides: TGTGCCAGCAGACCCCTCGGGGGGGTTCGAGAGACCCAGTACTTC.

The chain couples TRBV12-5 to TRBJ2-5, with D possibly called TRBD1 or TRBD2 (6 bases each). Between the trimmed V and J ends, which lost 7 bases and 2 bases, there was a span of 11 bases. Germline V CDR1 and CDR2: LGHNT, FRNRAP. CDR3 size: 13 residues. CDR3: CASAQGRQETQYF. The CDR3 DNA follows: TGTGCTAGTGCCCAGGGGAGGCAAGAGACCCAGTACTTC.

Of note for this clone: Other DNA sequences in the same sample also yield this CDR3. The V gene is TRBV19, the J gene TRBJ1-5; tentative D call: TRBD1 (5 bases). Germline CDR1 is LNHDA and CDR2 is SQIVND (reference sequence). The length of the CDR3 is 15 residues. The V gene lost 3 bases and the J gene lost 7 bases, with 16 bases spanning the gap. CDR3 loop: CASSIPRGRYQPQHF. The CDR3 region has the DNA TGTGCCAGTAGTATTCCGAGGGGCCGATACCAGCCCCAGCATTTT.

This chain joins TRBV6-5 and TRBJ2-4; D is ambiguous. This CDR3 has 14 amino acids. Germline-derived CDR1 and CDR2 are MNHEY and SVGAGI. V was shortened by 9 bases and J by 0 bases, with 12 bases between the two germline ends. This chain's CDR3 is CASKPSLAKNIQYF. For the CDR3, the DNA is TGTGCCAGTAAACCGAGCTTAGCCAAAAACATTCAGTACTTC.

This sequence joins TRBV19 and TRBJ1-1; D might be TRBD1 (6 bases). This CDR3 contains 16 residues. Trimming cost V 2 bases and J 3 bases, with 16 bases left between them. The germline CDR1 and CDR2 sequences are LNHDA and SQIVND (reference sequence). As DNA, the CDR3 is TGTGCCAGTAGTATATCTACAGGGCCCCTGGACACTGAAGCTTTCTTT. Protein sequence: CASSISTGPLDTEAFF.

The chain links TRBV2 to TRBJ1-2, with TRBD1 matching over 11 bases. V gave up 5 bases and J gave up 4 bases; unmatched junction bases: 6. The CDR3 consists of 15 residues. Germline CDR1 and CDR2: SNHLY and FYNNEI. The CDR3 coding sequence is TGTGCCAGCAGTCCAGGGACAGGGGGGACCTATGGCTACACCTTC. It encodes CASSPGTGGTYGYTF.

The CDR3 loop reads CASERGGIKNTEAFF. The CDR3 region has the DNA TGTGCCTCTGAGAGAGGCGGGATAAAGAACACTGAAGCTTTCTTT. V gene TRBV6-5 combines with J gene TRBJ1-1; the D is unclear. V was trimmed by 11 bases and J by 1 base, leaving 20 bases between them. The CDR3 is 15 residues long. The germline CDR1 and CDR2 sequences are MNHEY and SVGAGI.

The rearrangement uses TRBV6-4 and TRBJ2-3; 8 positions match TRBD2. Germline V gives CDR1 MRHNA, CDR2 SNTAGT. V shed 0 bases and J 2 bases; nucleotides not matched to a gene: 1. CDR3 length: 15 residues. This CDR3 is CASSDSRGATDTQYF. DNA of the CDR3: TGTGCCAGCAGTGACTCGCGGGGGGCCACAGATACGCAGTATTTT.

This chain links TRBV4-3 with TRBJ2-5, with TRBD2 as a possible D gene (7 bases). The V end was cut by 1 base, the J end by 5 bases, with 14 bases between. Per germline, CDR1 LGHNA and CDR2 YSLEER. The CDR3 length is 15 residues. CDR3 sequence (DNA): TGCGCCAGCAGCCAAGGCCGGGGGGCCCACGAGACCCAGTACTTC. Amino acids: CASSQGRGAHETQYF.

The chain joins TRBV19 to TRBJ2-7; weak D call: TRBD2 (5 bases). Trimming removed 3 bases from V and 1 base from J, with 10 bases in between. CDR1 and CDR2 from the germline V gene are LNHDA and SQIVND (reference sequence). The CDR3 length is 14 residues. CDR3 sequence: CASSISGMSYEQYF. The CDR3 bases are TGTGCCAGTAGTATTTCCGGGATGTCCTACGAGCAGTACTTC.

The chain is built from TRBV6-1 and TRBJ1-1; 8 nucleotides match TRBD1. Trimming cost V 8 bases and J 8 bases; bases outside gene matches: 7. Germline V gives CDR1 MNHNS, CDR2 SASEGT. CDR3 size: 12 residues. CDR3 sequence reads: CASSSWTGEAFF. CDR3 bases: TGTGCCAGCTCCTCTTGGACAGGGGAAGCTTTCTTT.

The rearrangement uses TRBV6-1 and TRBJ2-7; possibly TRBD2 for D (6 bases). This CDR3 comprises 13 residues. CDR1 and CDR2 (germline): MNHNS, SASEGT. With 3 bases removed from V and 6 bases from J, the gap between germline ends came to 12 bases. The CDR3 loop reads CASSEYSGVEQYF. DNA of the CDR3: TGTGCCAGCAGTGAGTATAGCGGAGTCGAGCAGTACTTC.

V is TRBV4-3 and J is TRBJ2-7, with D hard to call. Germline CDR1 and CDR2: LGHNA and YSLEER. Between the trimmed V and J ends, which lost 0 bases and 0 bases, there was a span of 12 bases. The CDR3 runs 16 residues. This CDR3 is CASSQDFGSPSYEQYF. CDR3 DNA: TGCGCCAGCAGCCAAGATTTTGGCAGTCCCTCCTACGAGCAGTACTTC.

The chain employs TRBV7-9 and TRBJ1-1; D not resolved. Trimming left V 6 bases short and J 5 bases short, with 4 bases between. CDR1 is SEHNR and CDR2 is FQNEAQ in the germline V gene (reference sequence). The CDR3 loop spans 10 amino acids. The CDR3 reads CASSGTEAFF. CDR3 bases: TGTGCCAGCAGTGGGACTGAAGCTTTCTTT.

In DNA, the CDR3 is TGTGCCATCAGCTCTAGGAGAATCATCAATGAGCAGTTCTTC. This encodes CAISSRRIINEQFF. The gene calls are TRBV10-3 and TRBJ2-1, with no clear D. The CDR3 is 14 amino acids. The V gene's germline CDR1 is ENHRY and CDR2 SYGVKD. The V end lost 6 bases, the J end lost 6 bases, and 15 bases lay between the germline ends.

V and J are TRBV5-5 and TRBJ2-7; 9 bases fit TRBD1. Germline CDR1 SGHKS, CDR2 YYEKEE (reference sequence). The CDR3 runs 14 residues. Trimming at V came to 0 bases and at J to 3 bases, leaving 1 base not matched to a gene. For the CDR3, the DNA is TGTGCCAGCAGCTTGGAGGGACAGGGCTACGAGCAGTACTTC. Its translation is CASSLEGQGYEQYF. Looking up the rest from reference TRBV5-5 and TRBJ2-7 gives the full variable domain: DAGVTQSPTHLIKTRGQQVTLRCSPISGHKSVSWYQQVLGQGPQFIFQYYEKEERGRGNFPDRFSARQFPNYSSELNVNALLLGDSALYLCASSLEGQGYEQYFGPGTRLTVT.

This rearrangement joins TRBV25-1 to TRBJ2-3; no reliable D call. Trimming removed 8 bases at V and 1 base at J, with 7 bases between. The length of the CDR3 is 12 residues. In germline, CDR1 is MGHDK, CDR2 SYGVNS. The CDR3 here is CASLVGTDTQYF. As DNA, the CDR3 is TGTGCCAGCTTAGTGGGCACAGATACGCAGTATTTT.

The chain carries TRBV11-3 and TRBJ2-2, with unresolved D. CDR1 is SGHNT, CDR2 YENEEA, per germline. The CDR3 spans 13 residues. V was cut by 5 bases and J by 4 bases, with 8 bases left in between. CDR3 in amino acids: CASSLSGTGELFF. The CDR3 nucleotides are TGTGCCAGCAGCCTTTCGGGCACCGGGGAGCTGTTTTTT.

Only one count was recorded for this clone. The chain is built from TRBV2 and TRBJ2-6; the D gene is possibly TRBD2 (6 bases). CDR3 size: 18 residues. CDR1 is SNHLY, CDR2 FYNNEI, per germline. V was shortened by 4 bases and J by 5 bases, with 21 bases between the two germline ends. The CDR3 DNA reads as TGTGCCAGCAGTGTTGGAATGACTAGTCTTGCTAGGGCCAACGTCCTGACTTTC. This sequence encodes CASSVGMTSLARANVLTF.